These 27 T cell receptor beta chains came from one sample sequenced in a study of radiation and T cells in renal cell carcinoma. Treatment meaning: treatment-naive control, cytoreductive nephrectomy. Method: immunoSEQ multiplex PCR; TCRdb's copy keeps in-frame clones and lacks some. The sample includes 7,200 or so clones, approximately 65% of them seen just once. Source: tumor tissue, taken from a patient whose treatment was nephrectomy without radiotherapy. These receptors were collected from a woman in her seventies with renal cell carcinoma.

The chain links TRBV18 to TRBJ2-1; 7 positions agree with TRBD1. The CDR3 spans 17 residues. The V segment lost 1 base and the J segment 2 bases; nucleotides outside the gene matches: 8. The germline CDR1 and CDR2 sequences are KGHSH and LQKENI. CDR3 amino acids: CASSPLPQGSPYNEQFF. The CDR3 DNA reads TGTGCCAGCTCACCACTACCACAGGGGTCCCCCTACAATGAGCAGTTCTTC.

This rearrangement joins TRBV5-4 to TRBJ2-7, with 8 bases lining up with TRBD1. The CDR3 loop spans 13 amino acids. Germline values: CDR1 SGHNT, CDR2 YYREEE (reference sequence). After removal of 2 bases from V and 9 bases from J, the junction contained 7 bases not matched to a gene. The CDR3 DNA follows: TGTGCCAGCAGCTTCTCTCCCGGGACAGGGCAGTACTTC. It encodes CASSFSPGTGQYF.

V usage is TRBV4-3 and J usage is TRBJ2-2, with 9 bases aligning to TRBD2. The CDR3 has 17 amino acids. CDR1 LGHNA and CDR2 YSLEER come from the germline V gene. Losses at the gene ends were 0 bases for V and 5 bases for J; bases not matched to a gene: 7. The CDR3 region has the DNA TGCGCCAGCAGCCAAGAACGTCTAGCGGGGCGGACCGGGGAGCTGTTTTTT. Translation: CASSQERLAGRTGELFF.

The chain couples TRBV7-2 to TRBJ1-6, with 7 bases fitting TRBD1. CDR1 and CDR2 (germline): SGHTA, FQGNSA. The CDR3 is made up of 13 amino acids. J lost 10 bases, V lost 5 bases, and 5 bases had no gene match. In DNA form, the CDR3 reads TGTGCCAGCAGCCCCACGGGACAGTCACCCCTCCACTTT. As protein: CASSPTGQSPLHF. The complete variable domain, with remaining parts taken from reference TRBV7-2 and TRBJ1-6, reads GAGVSQSPSNKVTEKGKDVELRCDPISGHTALYWYRQSLGQGLEFLIYFQGNSAPDKSGLPSDRFSAERTGGSVSTLTIQRTQQEDSAVYLCASSPTGQSPLHFGNGTRLTVT.

This chain uses TRBV7-2 with TRBJ2-7; possibly TRBD1 for D (5 bases). V was shortened by 1 base and J by 2 bases, with 12 bases between the two germline ends. Per germline, CDR1 SGHTA and CDR2 FQGNSA. CDR3 size: 15 residues. The CDR3, as DNA: TGTGCCAGCAGCTTAGACGGCAGGGCCACCTACGAGCAGTACTTC. Amino acids: CASSLDGRATYEQYF.

This chain joins TRBV7-2 and TRBJ1-6, with D unresolved. Deletions cut 2 bases from V and 7 bases from J, with 9 bases between. The CDR3 extends over 14 amino acids. Germline V gene lookup returns CDR1 SGHTA and CDR2 FQGNSA. The CDR3 region is CASSLPERNSPLHF. The CDR3 DNA is TGTGCCAGCAGCTTACCTGAGAGAAATTCACCCCTCCACTTT. Full variable domain (missing parts from reference TRBV7-2 and TRBJ1-6): GAGVSQSPSNKVTEKGKDVELRCDPISGHTALYWYRQSLGQGLEFLIYFQGNSAPDKSGLPSDRFSAERTGGSVSTLTIQRTQQEDSAVYLCASSLPERNSPLHFGNGTRLTVT.

The genes are TRBV7-8 and TRBJ1-2; D perhaps matches TRBD1 (6 bases). Germline-derived CDR1 and CDR2 are SGHVS and FQNEAQ. The CDR3 is 13 residues long. Between the trimmed V and J ends, which lost 5 bases and 8 bases, there was a span of 15 bases. CDR3 DNA: TGTGCCAGCAGCCCCGGAGGGGGGTACGGCTACACCTTC. This sequence encodes CASSPGGGYGYTF. Full variable domain (remainder filled in from reference TRBV7-8 and TRBJ1-2): GAGVSQSPRYKVAKRGQDVALRCDPISGHVSLFWYQQALGQGPEFLTYFQNEAQLDKSGLPSDRFFAERPEGSVSTLKIQRTQQEDSAVYLCASSPGGGYGYTFGSGTRLTVV.

The V call is TRBV6-5, the J call TRBJ2-3, with D tentatively TRBD2 (6 bases). Germline CDR1 and CDR2: MNHEY and SVGAGI. The CDR3 sequence is 13 residues long. V lost 3 bases and J 6 bases, leaving 10 bases between the germline ends. CDR3 in DNA: TGTGCCAGCAGTTATGCAGGGAGGGATACGCAGTATTTT. Its translation: CASSYAGRDTQYF.

The gene calls are TRBV19 and TRBJ1-6; 7 bases map to TRBD1. Per germline, CDR1 LNHDA and CDR2 SQIVND (reference sequence). The CDR3 is made up of 14 amino acids. V shed 11 bases, J shed 7 bases, and the junction held 11 bases outside the gene matches. The CDR3 sequence is CAANDRAGNSPLHF. The DNA of the CDR3 is TGTGCCGCAAACGACAGGGCGGGGAATTCACCCCTCCACTTT.

This clone appeared a few times. The chain couples TRBV19 to TRBJ2-1, with D maybe TRBD2 (6 bases). V was clipped by 1 base and J by 2 bases, with 9 bases between them. The CDR3 has 15 residues. Germline-derived CDR1 and CDR2 are LNHDA and SQIVND (reference sequence). The CDR3 is CASSIGREPYNEQFF. The DNA of the CDR3 is TGTGCCAGTAGTATAGGTCGGGAGCCCTACAATGAGCAGTTCTTC.

The chain carries TRBV6-6 and TRBJ1-2; no definite D call. The V gene's germline CDR1 is MNHNY and CDR2 SVGAGI (reference sequence). The length of the CDR3 is 13 residues. V lost 0 bases and J 5 bases, leaving 7 bases between the germline ends. This chain's CDR3 is CASSYSTGYGYTF. For the CDR3, the DNA is TGTGCCAGCAGTTACTCGACGGGATATGGCTACACCTTC.

This chain connects TRBV2 to TRBJ1-2; D call uncertain. This CDR3 spans 13 amino acids. CDR1 SNHLY and CDR2 FYNNEI come from the germline V gene. The V end lost 4 bases, the J end lost 5 bases, and 11 bases lay between the germline ends. CDR3 coding DNA: TGTGCCAGCAGTGTGGACCCCGGGTATGGCTACACCTTC. It encodes CASSVDPGYGYTF.

This clone was found a few times. The rearrangement joins TRBV19 to TRBJ1-2, with D uncertain. The CDR3 extends over 11 amino acids. CDR1 and CDR2 (germline): LNHDA, SQIVND (reference sequence). Trimming pared 6 bases from V and 4 bases from J, leaving 6 bases between. Here the CDR3 reads CASRQLYGYTF. The CDR3 nucleotides read TGTGCCAGTAGACAGCTCTATGGCTACACCTTC.

The chain uses TRBV29-1 and TRBJ2-1, with D perhaps given as TRBD1 or TRBD2 (6 bases each). Germline V CDR1 and CDR2: SQVTM, ANQGSEA. The CDR3 consists of 16 residues. Trimming took off 6 bases at V and 0 bases at J, with 18 bases between the two ends. The CDR3 coding sequence is TGCAGCGTCGCTCCTTTAGGGGGGAGCTCCTACAATGAGCAGTTCTTC. Translating gives CSVAPLGGSSYNEQFF.

The chain combines TRBV6-1 with TRBJ1-5; D might be TRBD1 (5 bases). The V end lost 7 bases, the J end lost 0 bases, and 10 bases lay between the germline ends. The CDR3 has 14 amino acids. The V gene's germline CDR1 is MNHNS and CDR2 SASEGT. CDR3 sequence: CASNAGFSNQPQHF. The CDR3 DNA sequence: TGTGCCAGCAACGCAGGGTTTAGCAATCAGCCCCAGCATTTT.

Only a few counts were recorded for this clone. The chain is built from TRBV2 and TRBJ1-2, with a weak D call TRBD1 (5 bases). The CDR3 consists of 14 residues. Germline V CDR1 and CDR2: SNHLY, FYNNEI. Trimming left V 6 bases short and J 3 bases short, with 14 bases between. CDR3 in DNA: TGTGCCAGCAGCCAGGAGAGGGACCACTATGGCTACACCTTC. Its translation: CASSQERDHYGYTF.

The rearrangement uses TRBV6-6 and TRBJ1-1; no clear D. Trimming took off 6 bases at V and 1 base at J, with 15 bases between the two ends. The CDR3 sequence is 15 residues long. The germline CDR1 and CDR2 sequences are MNHNY and SVGAGI (reference sequence). The CDR3 protein is CASSQSLAGNTEAFF. The DNA of the CDR3 is TGTGCCAGCAGCCAGTCCCTCGCGGGGAACACTGAAGCTTTCTTT.

This clone appeared once. The genes are TRBV10-3 and TRBJ2-2; TRBD1 matches 9 bases. Losses at the gene ends were 6 bases for V and 1 base for J; bases not matched to a gene: 6. Germline-derived CDR1 and CDR2 are ENHRY and SYGVKD. The CDR3 length is 16 residues. The CDR3 spells CAISGTGIGNTGELFF. The CDR3 DNA sequence: TGTGCCATCAGCGGGACAGGGATTGGGAACACCGGGGAGCTGTTTTTT.

The gene calls are TRBV19 and TRBJ2-2; TRBD1 matches at 7 bases. The germline V gene has CDR1 LNHDA and CDR2 SQIVND (reference sequence). The J segment lost 6 bases and the V segment lost 3 bases, leaving 4 bases of the junction unmatched. The CDR3 loop spans 14 amino acids. DNA of the CDR3: TGTGCCAGTAGTATTATAGGGGGCTCCGGGGAGCTGTTTTTT. Protein product: CASSIIGGSGELFF. Supplemented by reference TRBV19 and TRBJ2-2, the full variable domain reads DGGITQSPKYLFRKEGQNVTLSCEQNLNHDAMYWYRQDPGQGLRLIYYSQIVNDFQKGDIAEGYSVSREKKESFPLTVTSAQKNPTAFYLCASSIIGGSGELFFGEGSRLTVL.

This chain joins TRBV27 and TRBJ1-2; 7 bases fit TRBD1. This CDR3 is built from 13 residues. CDR1 and CDR2 from the germline V gene are MNHEY and SMNVEV (reference sequence). J was trimmed by 4 bases and V by 2 bases; bases with no gene match: 1. The CDR3 nucleotides are TGTGCCAGCAGTTTACAGGGGGGCTATGGCTACACCTTC. Protein sequence: CASSLQGGYGYTF.

The chain has TRBV9 and TRBJ2-3, with D possibly called TRBD1 or TRBD2 (6 bases each). There are 17 residues in the CDR3. CDR1 is SGDLS, CDR2 YYNGEE, per germline. Trimming cost V 0 bases and J 6 bases, with 20 bases left between them. CDR3 DNA: TGTGCCAGCAGCGTAGAAGGAGGGGGACACCCCGGGGATACGCAGTATTTT. Its translation is CASSVEGGGHPGDTQYF.

The chain recombines TRBV7-9 with TRBJ1-3; 8 positions match TRBD1. Germline V gene lookup returns CDR1 SEHNR and CDR2 FQNEAQ (reference sequence). The CDR3 is made up of 15 amino acids. The junction had 9 bases not matched to a gene; V was cut back by 3 bases and J by 8 bases. The CDR3 DNA sequence: TGTGCCAGCAGCTTCAAAGCAGGGGGCTTGGACACCATATATTTT. Translation gives CASSFKAGGLDTIYF.

The chain combines TRBV27 with TRBJ2-1, with 9 nucleotides matching TRBD2. J was trimmed by 7 bases and V by 2 bases; bases with no gene match: 6. Germline V gene sequence: CDR1 MNHEY, CDR2 SMNVEV (reference sequence). The CDR3 is made up of 15 amino acids. The CDR3 here is CASSLGGGALNEQFF. The CDR3 DNA reads TGTGCCAGCAGTTTAGGCGGGGGGGCTCTTAATGAGCAGTTCTTC.

There are a few counts of this clone. The V call is TRBV2, the J call TRBJ1-2; 7 nucleotides align to TRBD1. From germline, CDR1 is SNHLY and CDR2 FYNNEI. With 0 bases clipped from V and 8 bases from J, the junction kept 6 bases outside the gene matches. This CDR3 comprises 14 residues. The CDR3 here is CASSEATAGGGYTF. The DNA of the CDR3 is TGTGCCAGCAGTGAAGCGACGGCAGGGGGAGGCTACACCTTC. Filled out from reference TRBV2 and TRBJ1-2, the complete variable domain reads EPEVTQTPSHQVTQMGQEVILRCVPISNHLYFYWYRQILGQKVEFLVSFYNNEISEKSEIFDDQFSVERPDGSNFTLKIRSTKLEDSAMYFCASSEATAGGGYTFGSGTRLTVV.

In DNA, the CDR3 is TGTGCCAGCAGTCCAAGCTGGAAGGGCACTGAAGCTTTCTTT. This translates into CASSPSWKGTEAFF. The chain uses TRBV6-6 and TRBJ1-1; D gene ambiguous. Trimming took 5 bases from V and 4 from J, leaving 14 bases between them. In germline, CDR1 is MNHNY, CDR2 SVGAGI (reference sequence). There are 14 residues in the CDR3.

This clone came up a few times. The chain uses TRBV9 and TRBJ1-1; unclear D gene. Looked up from germline, CDR1 is SGDLS and CDR2 is YYNGEE. This CDR3 contains 13 residues. The V end lost 4 bases, the J end lost 4 bases, and 11 bases lay between the germline ends. CDR3 nucleotides: TGTGCCAGCAGCAAGCCCGAAGGCACTGAAGCTTTCTTT. Encoded protein: CASSKPEGTEAFF. Variable domain in full (rest from reference TRBV9 and TRBJ1-1): DSGVTQTPKHLITATGQRVTLRCSPRSGDLSVYWYQQSLDQGLQFLIQYYNGEERAKGNILERFSAQQFPDLHSELNLSSLELGDSALYFCASSKPEGTEAFFGQGTRLTVV.

A single count supports this clone. This chain uses TRBV11-2 with TRBJ2-7; 7 bases are shared with TRBD1. The ends lost 4 bases at V and 0 bases at J; junction bases unmatched: 6. The CDR3 sequence is 15 residues long. Germline values: CDR1 SGHAT, CDR2 FQNNGV. The CDR3 sequence is CASSWGTVSSYEQYF. CDR3 sequence (DNA): TGTGCCAGCAGCTGGGGGACAGTCAGCTCCTACGAGCAGTACTTC. Together with reference TRBV11-2 and TRBJ2-7, the CDR3 gives the full variable domain: EAGVAQSPRYKIIEKRQSVAFWCNPISGHATLYWYQQILGQGPKLLIQFQNNGVVDDSQLPKDRFSAERLKGVDSTLKIQPAKLEDSAVYLCASSWGTVSSYEQYFGPGTRLTVT.